The clone carrying this TCR beta chain was observed a handful of times. No antigen is known for it. Genes here carry mouse names. The observed sequence ends 4 residues before the CDR3 terminus, with the missing tail filled in from the germline J gene. The sample holds other DNA sequences that translate to the same CDR3. This specimen comes from a study of CD8+ T cells in alopecia areata. CDR1 NSQYPW and CDR2 LRSPGD come from the germline V gene (reference sequence). Losses at the gene ends were 4 bases for V and 1 base for J; bases not matched to a gene: 2. The CDR3 has 14 amino acids. Sequencing templates came from extracted RNA that was reverse transcribed into cDNA. Repertoires were generated with immunoSEQ multiplex PCR, while TCRdb's copy carries only in-frame clones and drops some. Altogether around 300,000 clones were found in the sample, and no singletons occur. Study-wide results and limits: Scalp repertoires also include resident alphabeta T cells from normal skin.

A panel of CD4, CD8alpha, NKG2D, NKG2ACE and other markers served to sort pooled cutaneous lymph node cells. Sequencing was performed on CD4+ T cells sorted from a lymph node. This TCR derives from a C3H/HeJ mouse with alopecia areata. This strain has MHC haplotype H2-k. The chain employs TRBV1 and TRBJ2-5; 7 bases map to TRBD2. CDR3 bases read: TGCACCTGCAGTGGAGGGACTGACCAAGAC. Its protein is CTCSGGTDQD. The entire CDR3 protein is CTCSGGTDQDTQYF.